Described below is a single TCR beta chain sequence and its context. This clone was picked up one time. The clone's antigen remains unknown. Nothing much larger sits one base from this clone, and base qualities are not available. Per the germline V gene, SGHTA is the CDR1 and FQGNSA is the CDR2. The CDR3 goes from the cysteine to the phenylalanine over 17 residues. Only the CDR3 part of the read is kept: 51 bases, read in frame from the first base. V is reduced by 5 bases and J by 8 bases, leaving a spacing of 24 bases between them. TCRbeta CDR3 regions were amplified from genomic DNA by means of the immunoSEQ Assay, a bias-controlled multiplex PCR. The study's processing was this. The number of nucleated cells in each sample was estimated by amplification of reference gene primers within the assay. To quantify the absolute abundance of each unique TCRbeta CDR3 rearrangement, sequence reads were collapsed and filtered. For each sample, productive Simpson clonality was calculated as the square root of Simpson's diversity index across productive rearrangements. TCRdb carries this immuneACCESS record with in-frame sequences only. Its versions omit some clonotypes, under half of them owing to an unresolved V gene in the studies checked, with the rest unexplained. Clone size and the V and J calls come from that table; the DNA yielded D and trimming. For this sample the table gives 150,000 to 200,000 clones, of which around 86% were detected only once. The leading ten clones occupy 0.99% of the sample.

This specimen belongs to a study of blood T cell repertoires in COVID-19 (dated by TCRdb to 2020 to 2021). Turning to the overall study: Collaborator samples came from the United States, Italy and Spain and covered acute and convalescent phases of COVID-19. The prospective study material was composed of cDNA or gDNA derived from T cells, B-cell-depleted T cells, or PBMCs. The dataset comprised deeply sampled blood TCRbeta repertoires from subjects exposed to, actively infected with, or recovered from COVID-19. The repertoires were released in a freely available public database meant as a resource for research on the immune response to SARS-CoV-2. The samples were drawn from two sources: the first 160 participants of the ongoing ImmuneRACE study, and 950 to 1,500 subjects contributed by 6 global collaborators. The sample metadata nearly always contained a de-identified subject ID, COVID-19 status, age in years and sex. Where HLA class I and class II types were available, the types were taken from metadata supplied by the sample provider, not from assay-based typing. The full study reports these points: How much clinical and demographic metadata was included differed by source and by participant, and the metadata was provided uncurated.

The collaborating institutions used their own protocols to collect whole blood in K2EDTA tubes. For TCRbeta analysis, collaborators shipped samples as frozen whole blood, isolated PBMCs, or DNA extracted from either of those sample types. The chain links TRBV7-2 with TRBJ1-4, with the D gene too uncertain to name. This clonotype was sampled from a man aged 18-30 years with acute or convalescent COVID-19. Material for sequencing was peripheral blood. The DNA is TGTGCCAGCAGCACCATCCTGAGGCTGGGGAGCAACGAAAAACTGTTTTTT. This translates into CASSTILRLGSNEKLFF. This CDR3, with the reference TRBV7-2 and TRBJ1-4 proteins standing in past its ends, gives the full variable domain GAGVSQSPSNKVTEKGKDVELRCDPISGHTALYWYRQSLGQGLEFLIYFQGNSAPDKSGLPSDRFSAERTGGSVSTLTIQRTQQEDSAVYLCASSTILRLGSNEKLFFGSGTQLSVL.